This T cell receptor (beta chain) emerged from a study of blood T cells in healthy people across ages. V dropped 3 bases and J dropped 7 bases, with 16 bases sitting between them. Germline V gene sequence: CDR1 SGHVS, CDR2 FQNEAQ. This CDR3 spans 15 amino acids. This clonotype was counted a few times. The second PCR ran roughly 6 to 11 cycles with a sample-barcoded 5' primer and J-beta primers. MiXCR was run by TCRdb on the 5' RACE reads, yielding one entry per CDR3 protein. Here the sample spans more than 600,000 distinct CDR3 sequences, roughly 25% being singletons. This sample was shared with a second study, whose subject was T cells of mothers and their children. From that second work: Over five children and their three healthy Caucasian mothers were the donors.

The rearrangement links TRBV7-8 to TRBJ2-1, with a tentative D call TRBD2 (5 bases). What was sequenced was blood. The TCR was taken from a boy younger than 18 in good health. CDR3 loop: CASSLFSRAQNEQFF. Written as DNA, the CDR3 is TGTGCCAGCAGCTTGTTCTCGAGGGCGCAGAATGAGCAGTTCTTC.